The rows below give T cell receptor beta chains drawn from one sample of a study of blood T cell repertoires in COVID-19. Using immunoSEQ multiplex PCR, the repertoire was profiled, and TCRdb retains in-frame clones only, with some absent. The sample yields approximately 69,000 clones, roughly 80% seen once. Sequenced: peripheral blood. The receptors originated from a man in his 60s with acute or convalescent COVID-19. CDR3s include the opening cysteine and the closing phenylalanine or tryptophan. Each record gives: J gene, D gene, V gene, clone size, CDR3 length, CDR3 protein. A D gene is named only where the DNA matches it firmly. Clone size is stated in some rows and not others, as once, few, many or a class when expanded.

TRBJ2-1 | TRBD2 | TRBV9 | NA | 16 | CASSELTGLARNEQFF
TRBJ1-3 | NA | TRBV21-1 | NA | 16 | CASSKGRAISGNTIYF
TRBJ2-5 | NA | TRBV7-9 | NA | 13 | CASSFGRGETQYF
TRBJ2-3 | NA | TRBV24-1 | few | 14 | CATSVSSGADTQYF
TRBJ2-2 | TRBD2 | TRBV18 | NA | 15 | CASSPNLGGTGELFF
TRBJ2-3 | TRBD1 | TRBV5-4 | NA | 17 | CASSFQGQGPSTDTQYF
TRBJ2-1 | TRBD2 | TRBV5-4 | NA | 15 | CASSTAGGDYNEQFF
TRBJ2-1 | NA | TRBV19 | NA | 15 | CASSMGGLNYNEQFF
TRBJ2-1 | TRBD2 | TRBV5-5 | NA | 16 | CASSLTPAGDYNEQFF
TRBJ2-3 | NA | TRBV18 | NA | 16 | CASSLELTGSTDTQYF
TRBJ1-2 | TRBD1 | TRBV7-3 | once | 14 | CASSQIQGEDGYTF
TRBJ2-3 | TRBD2 | TRBV3-1/TRBV3-2 | many | 17 | CASSQDYSGGGTDTQYF
TRBJ1-3 | NA | TRBV12-5 | NA | 14 | CASAPLYQGNTIYF
TRBJ2-7 | TRBD2 | TRBV6-5 | once | 14 | CASSYSSGGYEQYF
TRBJ1-2 | NA | TRBV12-3/TRBV12-4 | NA | 13 | CASSLSPNRGYTF
TRBJ1-1 | NA | TRBV4-2 | NA | 13 | CASSQAGITEAFF
TRBJ2-5 | NA | TRBV7-9 | few | 18 | CASSFDFTRGFEGETQYF
TRBJ2-1 | TRBD2 | TRBV4-2 | NA | 16 | CASSRQRGPDRGEQFF